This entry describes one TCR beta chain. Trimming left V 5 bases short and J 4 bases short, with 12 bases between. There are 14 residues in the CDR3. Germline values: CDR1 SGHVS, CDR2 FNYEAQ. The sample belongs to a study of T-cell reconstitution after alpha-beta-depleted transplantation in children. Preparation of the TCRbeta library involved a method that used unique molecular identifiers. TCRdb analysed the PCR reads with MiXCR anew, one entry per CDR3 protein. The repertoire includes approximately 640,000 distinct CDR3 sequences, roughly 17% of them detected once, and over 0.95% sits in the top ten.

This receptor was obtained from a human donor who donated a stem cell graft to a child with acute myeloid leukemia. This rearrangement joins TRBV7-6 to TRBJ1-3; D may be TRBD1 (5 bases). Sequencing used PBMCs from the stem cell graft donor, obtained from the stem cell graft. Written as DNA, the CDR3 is TGTGCCAGCAGCCATGAGGGGACCGGAAACACCATATATTTT. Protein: CASSHEGTGNTIYF.